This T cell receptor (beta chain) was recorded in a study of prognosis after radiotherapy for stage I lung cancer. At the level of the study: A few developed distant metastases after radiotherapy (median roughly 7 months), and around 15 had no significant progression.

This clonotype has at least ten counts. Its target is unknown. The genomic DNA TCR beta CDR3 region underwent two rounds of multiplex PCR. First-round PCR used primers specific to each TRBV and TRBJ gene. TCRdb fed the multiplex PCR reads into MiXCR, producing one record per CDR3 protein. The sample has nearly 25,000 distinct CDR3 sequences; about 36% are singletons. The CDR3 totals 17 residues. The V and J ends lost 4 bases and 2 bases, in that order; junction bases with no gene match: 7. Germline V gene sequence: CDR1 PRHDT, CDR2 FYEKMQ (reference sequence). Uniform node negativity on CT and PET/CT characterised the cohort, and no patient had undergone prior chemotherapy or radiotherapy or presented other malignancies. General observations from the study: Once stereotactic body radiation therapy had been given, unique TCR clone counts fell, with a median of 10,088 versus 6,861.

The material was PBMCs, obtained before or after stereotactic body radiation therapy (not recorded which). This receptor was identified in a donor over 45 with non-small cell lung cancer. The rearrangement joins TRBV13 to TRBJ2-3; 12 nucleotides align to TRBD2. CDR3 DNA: TGTGCCAGCAGCTCCTACGGACTAGCGGGATTCACAGATACGCAGTATTTT. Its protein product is CASSSYGLAGFTDTQYF.